A single sample gave rise to the 23 T cell receptor beta chains below, sequenced in a study of vaccination effects on CD4 cells after COVID-19. Upon completion of about eleven days in culture, CD4+ T cells were isolated. The vaccine given was either BNT162b2 or mRNA-1273, in two doses. Profiling relied on immunoSEQ multiplex PCR, and the TCRdb table lists in-frame clones only, not all of them. The sample includes around 40,000 clones, around 70% of them seen just once. Antigens of these TCRs are unknown. Specimen: CD4+ T cells from PBMCs cultured without peptide, collected after COVID-19 vaccination. Receptors were obtained from a human donor who received a COVID-19 vaccine.

This clone has just one count. The chain carries TRBV29-1 and TRBJ1-4; TRBD1 aligns across 7 bases. The CDR3 spans 13 residues. With 6 bases clipped from V and 3 bases from J, the junction kept 4 bases outside the gene matches. Germline-derived CDR1 and CDR2 are SQVTM and ANQGSEA. The CDR3, as DNA: TGCAGCGTGGGGACAGACCCTAATGAAAAACTGTTTTTT. Protein sequence: CSVGTDPNEKLFF. Using reference TRBV29-1 and TRBJ1-4 for the parts outside the CDR3, the full variable domain is SAVISQKPSRDICQRGTSLTIQCQVDSQVTMMFWYRQQPGQSLTLIATANQGSEATYESGFVIDKFPISRPNLTFSTLTVSNMSPEDSSIYLCSVGTDPNEKLFFGSGTQLSVL.

The chain joins TRBV5-1 to TRBJ2-3; 7 bases align to TRBD1. The CDR3 consists of 15 residues. CDR1 and CDR2 from the germline V gene are SGHRS and YFSETQ. V lost 4 bases, J lost 6 bases, and 11 bases stayed unmatched. CDR3 protein: CASSPNTGERDTQYF. The CDR3 DNA reads TGCGCCAGCAGCCCAAATACAGGGGAACGGGATACGCAGTATTTT.

The rearrangement uses TRBV7-2 and TRBJ2-7, with 12 nucleotides matching TRBD2. The germline V gene encodes CDR1 SGHTA and CDR2 FQGNSA. V trimming: 2 bases; J trimming: 7 bases; junction bases outside the gene matches: 15. The CDR3 extends over 18 amino acids. The CDR3 bases are TGTGCCAGCAGCTTATCACCTAGCGGGGGGGACCGTCTCCGTGAGCAGTACTTC. It translates to CASSLSPSGGDRLREQYF.

This clone has a single count. The chain combines TRBV29-1 with TRBJ2-1; TRBD1 agrees at 10 bases. The trim removed 4 bases at V and 8 bases at J, leaving 8 bases unmatched. Germline CDR1 SQVTM, CDR2 ANQGSEA. The CDR3 runs 14 residues. Here the CDR3 reads CSVVRGQGFDEQFF. The CDR3, as DNA: TGCAGCGTTGTAAGGGGACAGGGGTTCGATGAGCAGTTCTTC.

The rearrangement links TRBV5-5 to TRBJ2-3; D gene unclear. Per germline, CDR1 SGHKS and CDR2 YYEKEE (reference sequence). The CDR3 runs to 15 residues. Trimming took off 1 base at V and 0 bases at J, with 9 bases between the two ends. As DNA, the CDR3 is TGTGCCAGCAGCTTGAACCCGAAGAGCACAGATACGCAGTATTTT. It yields the protein CASSLNPKSTDTQYF.

The rearrangement uses TRBV18 and TRBJ2-7; perhaps TRBD1 as D (5 bases). The germline gives CDR1 KGHSH, CDR2 LQKENI. Trimming shortened V by 3 bases and J by 1 base, and 7 bases separated the two germline ends. There are 13 residues in the CDR3. The CDR3 coding sequence is TGTGCCAGCTCACCGGCAGGGTCCTACGAGCAGTACTTC. Translation gives CASSPAGSYEQYF.

The chain has TRBV10-3 and TRBJ2-1; D unresolved. Trimming stripped 3 bases from V and 6 bases from J, with 9 bases between. The CDR3 runs 13 residues. Germline V gene lookup returns CDR1 ENHRY and CDR2 SYGVKD. The CDR3 reads CAISETGLNEQFF. In DNA, the CDR3 is TGTGCCATCAGTGAAACCGGGCTCAATGAGCAGTTCTTC.

V gene TRBV25-1 combines with J gene TRBJ2-7; 8 positions agree with TRBD2. The CDR3 sequence is 13 residues long. Germline V gene data show CDR1 as MGHDK and CDR2 as SYGVNS. Unmatched junction bases numbered 7, after V lost 5 bases and J lost 7 bases. This CDR3 is CASSLLAAREQYF. The CDR3 DNA reads TGTGCCAGCAGTTTACTAGCGGCTCGGGAGCAGTACTTC.

The V and J genes are TRBV2 and TRBJ1-4, with D hard to call. This CDR3 contains 11 residues. Germline CDR1 reads SNHLY; CDR2 reads FYNNEI. V was shortened by 5 bases and J by 10 bases, with 8 bases between the two germline ends. CDR3 sequence reads: CASSISGKLFF. For the CDR3, the DNA is TGTGCCAGCAGTATTTCTGGAAAACTGTTTTTT.

This clone was seen only a few times. The same CDR3 arises from other DNA sequences in this sample as well. The V gene is TRBV9, the J gene TRBJ1-3; maybe TRBD1 (5 bases). The CDR3 loop spans 15 amino acids. CDR1 and CDR2 (germline): SGDLS, YYNGEE. With 2 bases removed from V and 4 bases from J, the gap between germline ends came to 13 bases. The CDR3 DNA sequence: TGTGCCAGCAGCGTCGGGACGATATCCGGAAACACCATATATTTT. Encoded protein: CASSVGTISGNTIYF.

The chain has TRBV19 and TRBJ2-5, with 11 bases identical to TRBD2. After removal of 10 bases from V and 0 bases from J, the junction contained 10 bases not matched to a gene. CDR1 is LNHDA, CDR2 SQIVND, per germline (reference sequence). The CDR3 covers 16 residues. For the CDR3, the DNA is TGTGCCACTCAAAGGATAGCGGGGGGGTACCAAGAGACCCAGTACTTC. It translates to CATQRIAGGYQETQYF.

This sequence joins TRBV5-4 and TRBJ1-2, with 9 positions matching TRBD1. The CDR3 has 15 residues. Germline CDR1 is SGHNT and CDR2 is YYREEE (reference sequence). The V and J ends lost 3 bases and 2 bases, in that order; junction bases with no gene match: 5. This CDR3 reads CASSSIDRGNYGYTF. CDR3 sequence (DNA): TGTGCCAGCAGCTCCATTGACAGGGGGAACTATGGCTACACCTTC.

The CDR3 DNA is TGTGCCAGCAGCGTACAGGGCCAGGGCAATCAGCCCCAGCATTTT. This codes for CASSVQGQGNQPQHF. The chain combines TRBV6-4 with TRBJ1-5, with a possible D match to TRBD1 (6 bases). Germline loops: CDR1 MRHNA, CDR2 SNTAGT. V was cut by 6 bases and J by 2 bases, with 14 bases left in between. CDR3 length: 15 amino acids.

The J gene is TRBJ2-5, the V gene TRBV7-2; 8 bases fit TRBD2. V lost 5 bases to trimming and J lost 5 bases; unmatched junction nucleotides: 7. CDR1 and CDR2 (germline): SGHTA, FQGNSA. The CDR3 length is 14 residues. The CDR3 DNA is TGTGCCAGCAGCGCGACGGGGGGGCTTGAGACCCAGTACTTC. Amino acids: CASSATGGLETQYF.

The chain employs TRBV6-4 and TRBJ1-1; no definite D call. Germline CDR1 is MRHNA and CDR2 is SNTAGT. V lost 4 bases, J lost 1 base, and 7 bases lay in between. CDR3 length: 13 residues. CDR3: CASSVAENTEAFF. As DNA, the CDR3 is TGTGCCAGCAGTGTGGCCGAGAACACTGAAGCTTTCTTT.

The rearrangement uses TRBV20-1 and TRBJ1-1, with unresolved D. CDR1 is DFQATT, CDR2 SNEGSKA, per germline (reference sequence). Trimming pared 3 bases from V and 1 base from J, leaving 9 bases between. The CDR3 loop spans 13 amino acids. The CDR3 DNA reads TGCAGTGCTAGTACGGTTACGAACACTGAAGCTTTCTTT. Translation: CSASTVTNTEAFF.

J is TRBJ2-4 and V is TRBV15; tentatively, D is TRBD1 (5 bases). The V and J ends lost 0 bases and 4 bases respectively, with 13 bases between them. Germline V gene data show CDR1 as LNHNV and CDR2 as YYDKDF (reference sequence). This CDR3 comprises 16 residues. CDR3 sequence reads: CATSRDADTRKNIQYF. As DNA, the CDR3 is TGTGCCACCAGCAGAGATGCGGACACAAGGAAAAACATTCAGTACTTC.

This chain joins TRBV5-1 and TRBJ2-7, with D unresolved. Trimming left V 0 bases short and J 0 bases short, with 10 bases between. Germline CDR1 and CDR2: SGHRS and YFSETQ. This CDR3 region has 15 residues. The CDR3 DNA is TGCGCCAGCAGCTTGGACAGCCCTAGCTCCTACGAGCAGTACTTC. Protein: CASSLDSPSSYEQYF.

This chain joins TRBV30 and TRBJ1-2; D is unresolved. Trimming shortened V by 3 bases and J by 4 bases, and 12 bases separated the two germline ends. The CDR3 extends over 13 amino acids. The V gene's germline CDR1 is GTSNPN and CDR2 SVGIG (reference sequence). Here the CDR3 reads CAWSPARTYGYTF. Written as DNA, the CDR3 is TGTGCCTGGAGCCCCGCACGCACCTATGGCTACACCTTC.

This clone was picked up one time. The chain recombines TRBV6-5 with TRBJ2-3; D ambiguous. This CDR3 has 12 amino acids. Germline CDR1 MNHEY, CDR2 SVGAGI. The V end lost 7 bases, the J end lost 1 base, and 6 bases lay between the germline ends. The chain's CDR3 is CASTYRTDTQYF. CDR3 nucleotide sequence: TGTGCCAGCACCTACCGCACAGATACGCAGTATTTT.

For the CDR3, the DNA is TGTGCCAGCAGTGAAATAGCGGGGGGCCAAGAGACCCAGTACTTC. Its translation: CASSEIAGGQETQYF. The V and J genes are TRBV2 and TRBJ2-5; TRBD2 matches 10 bases. V was clipped by 2 bases and J by 1 base; unmatched bases: 1. CDR1 is SNHLY, CDR2 FYNNEI, per germline. This CDR3 is built from 15 residues.

The V and J genes are TRBV6-5 and TRBJ1-1, with a possible D match to TRBD1 (6 bases). Germline V gene sequence: CDR1 MNHEY, CDR2 SVGAGI. This CDR3 is 13 amino acids long. V shed 6 bases and J shed 0 bases, with 8 bases lying between them. CDR3 in DNA: TGTGCCAGCAGCAGGGGTGTGAACACTGAAGCTTTCTTT. Encoded protein: CASSRGVNTEAFF.

J is TRBJ1-5 and V is TRBV5-6; D is ambiguous. The CDR3 loop spans 15 amino acids. V was trimmed by 0 bases and J by 0 bases, leaving 7 bases between them. Germline loops: CDR1 SGHDT, CDR2 YYEEEE. The CDR3 is CASSLGSYSNQPQHF. In DNA, the CDR3 is TGTGCCAGCAGCTTGGGCAGTTATAGCAATCAGCCCCAGCATTTT.